This is a list of T cell receptor beta chains from one sample in a study of identifying expanded T cells in peripheral blood. Assay: immunoSEQ multiplex PCR; the TCRdb copy retains only in-frame clones and omits some. The sample gives around 100,000 clones, around 90% of which show up once; 5.5% is in the top ten. The sample comprised blood. The receptors come from a person between 18 and 69 years old in good health. The CDR3 runs from the conserved cysteine through the conserved F or W. The D gene is left open where the match is weak. For some rows the clone size is stated as once, few or many, or as a class when expanded; others skip it.

DNA: TGTGCCAGCAGCCGAACGGGGGAGAACACAGATACGCAGTATTTT
CDR3: CASSRTGENTDTQYF
D: NA
V: TRBV6-5
size: NA
J: TRBJ2-3

DNA: TGCGCCAGCAGCTTGTACGAGGGGGATCAGCCCCAGCATTTT
CDR3: CASSLYEGDQPQHF
D: NA
V: TRBV5-1
size: NA
J: TRBJ1-5

DNA: TGTGCCAGTGGGGCGGGCTCGAGGACCGGGGAGCTGTTTTTT
CDR3: CASGAGSRTGELFF
D: NA
V: TRBV19
size: NA
J: TRBJ2-2

DNA: TGTGCCAGCAGTGTTAGCGGGAGACGCACAGATACGCAGTATTTT
CDR3: CASSVSGRRTDTQYF
D: TRBD2
V: TRBV27
size: NA
J: TRBJ2-3

DNA: TGTGCCTGGGAGTCCTCCTACGAGCAGTACTTC
CDR3: CAWESSYEQYF
D: NA
V: TRBV30
size: few
J: TRBJ2-7

DNA: TGTGCCAGCAGCTCGCAGACAGGGAAAGATGGCTACACCTTC
CDR3: CASSSQTGKDGYTF
D: TRBD1
V: TRBV11-1
size: NA
J: TRBJ1-2

DNA: TGCAGCGTTGGGTCAGCCGCAGGGGGGTACGAGCAGTACTTC
CDR3: CSVGSAAGGYEQYF
D: NA
V: TRBV29-1
size: NA
J: TRBJ2-7

DNA: TGTGCCAGCAGCCAACTCTGGCCCCGGAGGAATGAGCAGTTCTTC
CDR3: CASSQLWPRRNEQFF
D: NA
V: TRBV5-6
size: NA
J: TRBJ2-1

DNA: TGCGCCAGCAGCCAAACCCCGGGACTAGCGACCCAAGAGACCCAGTACTTC
CDR3: CASSQTPGLATQETQYF
D: TRBD2
V: TRBV4-1
size: NA
J: TRBJ2-5

DNA: TGTGCCAGCAGTTATGGACAGAGAAACACTGAAGCTTTCTTT
CDR3: CASSYGQRNTEAFF
D: NA
V: TRBV6-5
size: NA
J: TRBJ1-1

DNA: TGTGCCAGCAGCTTAGCGCTGACGACTGAAGCTTTCTTT
CDR3: CASSLALTTEAFF
D: NA
V: TRBV7-2
size: NA
J: TRBJ1-1

DNA: TGTGCCAGCAGTTCACAGAACACAGATACGCAGTATTTT
CDR3: CASSSQNTDTQYF
D: NA
V: TRBV2
size: NA
J: TRBJ2-3

DNA: TGTGCCAGCAGCTTAAGCGGGGGCGGATTAGAGACCCAGTACTTC
CDR3: CASSLSGGGLETQYF
D: TRBD2
V: TRBV7-9
size: NA
J: TRBJ2-5

DNA: TGTGCCAGCAGCCCATACTCTACCTGGGACGAACAAGAGACCCAGTACTTC
CDR3: CASSPYSTWDEQETQYF
D: NA
V: TRBV7-2
size: few
J: TRBJ2-5

DNA: TGCGCCAGCAGTCAAACTAGCGGGAGTCTAGATGAGCAGTTCTTC
CDR3: CASSQTSGSLDEQFF
D: TRBD2
V: TRBV5-1
size: NA
J: TRBJ2-1

DNA: TGTGCCACCCGGGACAGGGGCTCAACTAATGAAAAACTGTTTTTT
CDR3: CATRDRGSTNEKLFF
D: TRBD1
V: TRBV5-4
size: NA
J: TRBJ1-4

DNA: TGTGCCAGCAGCCCCCAGGCGGACACTGAAGCTTTCTTT
CDR3: CASSPQADTEAFF
D: NA
V: TRBV7-3
size: NA
J: TRBJ1-1

DNA: TGTGCCAGCAGTGCGGGGCAGGGGGCGTCTCGTTCCTACAATGAGCAGTTCTTC
CDR3: CASSAGQGASRSYNEQFF
D: TRBD1
V: TRBV2
size: NA
J: TRBJ2-1

DNA: TGTGCCAGCAGCTTAGTAGTTCGCAATGAGCAGTTCTTC
CDR3: CASSLVVRNEQFF
D: NA
V: TRBV7-8
size: NA
J: TRBJ2-1

DNA: TGTGCCTGGAGTAAACAGGACAATGAGCAGTTCTTC
CDR3: CAWSKQDNEQFF
D: NA
V: TRBV30
size: NA
J: TRBJ2-1

DNA: TGTGCCAGCAGCCAGGGCAGAGGGTATTACAATGAGCAGTTCTTC
CDR3: CASSQGRGYYNEQFF
D: NA
V: TRBV14
size: NA
J: TRBJ2-1

DNA: TGTGCCAGCAGTGCGGGGGACCTGAGAGACGAGCAGTACTTC
CDR3: CASSAGDLRDEQYF
D: TRBD2
V: TRBV6-5
size: NA
J: TRBJ2-7

DNA: TGCGCCAGCAGCCAAGAAAGGTATCTGGCTCCTAATTCACCCCTCCACTTT
CDR3: CASSQERYLAPNSPLHF
D: NA
V: TRBV4-1
size: NA
J: TRBJ1-6

DNA: TGCGCCAGCAGCCAAGATGGAGGGGACTACAATGAGCAGTTCTTC
CDR3: CASSQDGGDYNEQFF
D: NA
V: TRBV4-3
size: NA
J: TRBJ2-1